The clone carrying this T cell receptor beta chain was detected only a few times. The sample is drawn from a study of blood T cells in healthy people across ages. A second PCR, run for roughly 7 to 11 cycles, used a sample-barcoded 5' primer plus a J-beta primer mix. TCRdb recomputed calls from the 5' RACE reads with MiXCR, one row per CDR3 protein. The repertoire includes about 680,000 distinct CDR3 sequences, roughly 49% of them detected once, and around 32% sits in the top ten. The sequenced material came from blood. This TCR was sampled from a woman in her sixties in good health.

The CDR3 DNA is TGCAGTGCTAGAGCCCGGACTAGCGGGAACCACGAGCAGTACTTC. Its protein is CSARARTSGNHEQYF. The rearrangement joins TRBV20-1 to TRBJ2-7; the match to TRBD2 covers 12 bases. The junction had 6 bases not matched to a gene; V was cut back by 1 base and J by 5 bases. This CDR3 is 15 amino acids long. Germline V gives CDR1 DFQATT, CDR2 SNEGSKA (reference sequence).